This TCR beta chain was sequenced in a study of blood T cell repertoires in COVID-19. CDR1 and CDR2 (germline): MGHRA, YSYEKL. The CDR3 has 16 amino acids. Deletions cut 4 bases from V and 8 bases from J, with 18 bases between. Sequencing was performed with immunoSEQ multiplex PCR; in TCRdb, only in-frame clones are kept and a portion is missing. The sample lists about 310,000 clones; over 75% were seen once. This sequence was found in a woman between 35 and 50 years old who had recovered from COVID-19. This sequence joins TRBV4-1 and TRBJ1-6; D is possibly TRBD1 (5 bases). The source material was PBMCs or T cells enriched from blood (not recorded which). CDR3 protein: CASSLDITGPYSPLHF. The CDR3 region has the DNA TGCGCCAGCAGCCTCGACATCACAGGCCCCTATTCACCCCTCCACTTT.